The 5 T cell receptor beta chains below were found in one sample sequenced in a study of T cell responses to AZD1222 COVID-19 vaccine. Generated by immunoSEQ multiplex PCR, the TCRdb table keeps only in-frame clones and is missing some. The sample yields about 100,000 clones, around 87% seen once. This specimen consisted of peripheral blood, obtained on day 0 of AZD1222 vaccination. The origin of the receptors is an adult in good health.

This clone was seen more than once but under ten times. The V and J genes are TRBV7-8 and TRBJ1-4; 9 positions match TRBD1. V was pared by 0 bases and J by 5 bases, with 4 bases of the junction left unmatched. The CDR3 is 16 amino acids. Looked up from germline, CDR1 is SGHVS and CDR2 is FQNEAQ. CDR3 sequence: CASSLAPGQGNEKLFF. The CDR3 nucleotides are TGTGCCAGCAGCTTAGCGCCGGGACAGGGAAATGAAAAACTGTTTTTT.

This sequence joins TRBV19 and TRBJ1-1, with 7 nucleotides matching TRBD1. CDR3 length equals 14 residues. With 5 bases clipped from V and 5 bases from J, the junction kept 8 bases outside the gene matches. The germline CDR1 and CDR2 sequences are LNHDA and SQIVND (reference sequence). The CDR3 DNA reads as TGTGCCAGTAGTGTCCACAGGGGTAGGACTGAAGCTTTCTTT. Amino acid sequence: CASSVHRGRTEAFF.

This clone was seen only a few times. The chain has TRBV21-1 and TRBJ1-1. TRBV21-1 is a documented pseudogene. CDR3 length equals 16 residues. The CDR3 is CASTQGRDGKNTEAFF. The CDR3 DNA reads as TGTGCCAGCACCCAAGGACGGGACGGCAAGAACACTGAAGCTTTCTTT.

The V call is TRBV19, the J call TRBJ2-7; the D gene could be TRBD1 or TRBD2 (7 bases each). The CDR3 covers 16 residues. Germline-derived CDR1 and CDR2 are LNHDA and SQIVND (reference sequence). V was cut by 6 bases and J by 2 bases, with 20 bases left in between. Here the CDR3 reads CASSPSSGTATYEQYF. The CDR3 coding sequence is TGTGCCAGTAGCCCTTCAAGCGGGACAGCTACCTACGAGCAGTACTTC.

V and J are TRBV6-2 or TRBV6-3 and TRBJ1-1; D unresolved. The V end lost 3 bases, the J end lost 5 bases, and 13 bases lay between the germline ends. Germline V gene sequence: CDR1 MNHEY, CDR2 SVGEGT. The CDR3 extends over 14 amino acids. DNA of the CDR3: TGTGCCAGCAGTTATTTTAAGAGTGGGACTGAAGCTTTCTTT. This translates into CASSYFKSGTEAFF.